The rows below give T cell receptor beta chains drawn from one sample of a study of OX40 agonist ivuxolimab in advanced cancers. Sequenced by immunoSEQ multiplex PCR; TCRdb stores in-frame clones only, minus some. Among about 20,000 clones listed, approximately 84% were seen once. The material sequenced was CD4+ or CD8+ T cells sorted from blood, taken in a trial of the OX40 agonist ivuxolimab. These receptors were obtained from an adult with an advanced solid tumor such as melanoma, head and neck, liver or kidney cancer. Both conserved end residues are trimmed from each CDR3.

J: TRBJ2-5; V: TRBV5-1; CDR3: ASSLNRLGETQY
J: TRBJ2-2; V: TRBV19; CDR3: ASQTPRRGANTGELF
J: TRBJ2-7; V: TRBV27; CDR3: ASSLTGTGRSYEQY
J: TRBJ1-2; V: TRBV2; CDR3: ASSEQGTNYGYT
J: TRBJ2-5; V: TRBV18; CDR3: ASSPGTPEETQY
J: TRBJ2-1; V: TRBV28; CDR3: ASSTPLAGAYNEQF
J: TRBJ1-2; V: TRBV19; CDR3: ASSMVAARTSGYT
J: TRBJ1-1; V: TRBV5-1; CDR3: ASSLATGYTEAF
J: TRBJ2-1; V: TRBV5-1; CDR3: ASSTGTPLRNEQF
J: TRBJ2-3; V: TRBV4-1; CDR3: ASSQDRNTDTQY
J: TRBJ2-5; V: TRBV6-5; CDR3: ASSYSGQETQY
J: TRBJ1-4; V: TRBV25-1; CDR3: ASSESWWQGDEKLF
J: TRBJ2-6; V: TRBV6-1; CDR3: ASSEGGAGANVLT
J: TRBJ1-6; V: TRBV14; CDR3: ASSPRQGTSPLH
J: TRBJ1-1; V: TRBV30; CDR3: AWKFLGGTEAF
J: TRBJ2-1; V: TRBV27; CDR3: ASSPLTTWDGSF
J: TRBJ1-2; V: TRBV6-8; CDR3: ASSYSKDIGINYGYT
J: TRBJ1-5; V: TRBV7-2; CDR3: ASSITGQPQH
J: TRBJ1-2; V: TRBV29-1; CDR3: SVVWSGEPYGYT
J: TRBJ1-6; V: TRBV5-1; CDR3: ASSLGPESSYNSPLH
J: TRBJ1-5; V: TRBV27; CDR3: ASSSMAQPQH
J: TRBJ1-1; V: TRBV28; CDR3: ASTGFEAF
J: TRBJ1-1; V: TRBV5-1; CDR3: ASSLTGGSTEAF